This T cell receptor (beta chain) derives from a study of blood T cell repertoires in COVID-19. Study background: T cells, B-cell-depleted T cells, or PBMCs provided the cDNA or gDNA that served as material.

The data were produced by immunoSEQ multiplex PCR, yet TCRdb's version contains in-frame clones alone and is incomplete. The table records over 300,000 clones, 87% of them present only once. The table lists this clone with a count of one. Trimming left V 3 bases short and J 8 bases short, with 19 bases between. CDR3 size: 15 residues. Germline CDR1 is LGHDT and CDR2 is YNNKEL (reference sequence). The chain carries TRBV3-1 (or the pseudogene TRBV3-2) and TRBJ1-2; the D is unclear. The specimen was PBMCs or T cells enriched from blood (not recorded which). The sequence was obtained from a woman under 40 who had recovered from COVID-19. This chain's CDR3 is CASSHHPVEGSGYTF. Written as DNA, the CDR3 is TGTGCCAGCAGCCATCATCCCGTAGAGGGCAGCGGCTACACCTTC.